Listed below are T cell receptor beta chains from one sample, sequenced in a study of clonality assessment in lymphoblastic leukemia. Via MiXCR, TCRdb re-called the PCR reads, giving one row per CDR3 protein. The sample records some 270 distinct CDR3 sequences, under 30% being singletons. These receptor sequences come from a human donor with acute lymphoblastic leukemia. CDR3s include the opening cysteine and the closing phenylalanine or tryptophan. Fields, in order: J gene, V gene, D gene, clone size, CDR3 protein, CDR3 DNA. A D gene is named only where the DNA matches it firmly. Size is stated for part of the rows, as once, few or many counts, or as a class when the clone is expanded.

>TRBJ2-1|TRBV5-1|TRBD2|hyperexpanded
CASSLGGLAGAYNEQFF
TGCGCCAGCAGCTTGGGGGGGCTAGCGGGCGCTTACAATGAGCAGTTCTTC
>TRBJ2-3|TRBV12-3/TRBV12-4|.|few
CASSLAGGYSTDTQYF
TGTGCCAGCAGTTTAGCAGGAGGTTATAGCACAGATACGCAGTATTTT
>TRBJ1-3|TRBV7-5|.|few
CISVPEAQGAASSKGNTIYF
.
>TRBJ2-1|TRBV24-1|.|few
CATSDFLAGTYNEQFF
TGTGCCACCAGTGATTTCCTGGCGGGGACCTACAATGAGCAGTTCTTC
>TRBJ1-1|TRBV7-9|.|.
CASRVGIEAFF
TGTGCCAGCAGGGTCGGTATTGAAGCTTTCTTT
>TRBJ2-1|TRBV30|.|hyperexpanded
CAWYDLRNEQFF
TGTGCCTGGTACGACCTACGCAATGAGCAGTTCTTC
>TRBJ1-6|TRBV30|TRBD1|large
CAWSSGTGYSPLHF
TGTGCCTGGAGTAGTGGGACAGGGTACTCACCCCTCCACTTT
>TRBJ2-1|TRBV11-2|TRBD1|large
CASSFTWTGGYNEQFF
TGTGCCAGCAGCTTTACTTGGACAGGGGGCTACAATGAGCAGTTCTTC
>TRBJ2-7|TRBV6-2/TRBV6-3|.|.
CASSYARETYEQYF
TGTGCCAGCAGTTATGCCAGGGAGACCTACGAGCAGTACTTC
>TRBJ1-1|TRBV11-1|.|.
CASSFPNTEAFF
TGTGCCAGCAGCTTCCCGAACACTGAAGCTTTCTTT
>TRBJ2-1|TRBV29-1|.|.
CSVEHFNYNEQFF
TGCAGCGTTGAACACTTCAATTACAATGAGCAGTTCTTC